The 8 T cell receptor beta chains in this list originate from one sample, sequenced in a study of T cells in Graves' hyperthyroidism and ophthalmopathy. Template material for amplifying TCR beta CDR3 regions consisted of RNA transcripts. TCR CDR3 underwent first-round RT-PCR with the HTBI primer set. In TCRdb, the multiplex PCR reads were re-called with MiXCR into one record per CDR3 protein. The sample lists approximately 34,000 distinct CDR3 sequences, around 52% seen once, with around a quarter in the top ten. Sequencing input: blood. The receptors here all came from a woman aged 35 to 49 with Graves' ophthalmopathy.

The chain has TRBV20-1 and TRBJ2-7; D unresolved. The CDR3 consists of 14 residues. Looked up from germline, CDR1 is DFQATT and CDR2 is SNEGSKA (reference sequence). V lost 5 bases and J lost 0, with 14 bases in between. The CDR3 region is CSAGMDRFSYEQYF. CDR3 bases: TGCAGTGCTGGGATGGACCGATTCTCCTACGAGCAGTACTTC.

Ten or more counts support this clonotype. The chain carries TRBV2 and TRBJ2-1, with 14 nucleotides matching TRBD2. Germline lookup yields CDR1 SNHLY and CDR2 FYNNEI. This CDR3 is 15 amino acids long. With 7 bases clipped from V and 8 bases from J, the junction kept 7 bases outside the gene matches. The CDR3 DNA reads TGTGCCAGCAAGACTAGCGGGGGGGTTCTGGATGAGCAGTTCTTC. Its protein product is CASKTSGGVLDEQFF.

This clonotype was seen many times. The chain joins TRBV9 to TRBJ1-5; perhaps TRBD1 as D (5 bases). The CDR3 length is 16 residues. Trimming pared 0 bases from V and 7 bases from J, leaving 17 bases between. Germline V gene lookup returns CDR1 SGDLS and CDR2 YYNGEE. The DNA of the CDR3 is TGTGCCAGCAGCGTAGCAGATCAGGGTTGGGACCAGCCCCAGCATTTT. Its translation: CASSVADQGWDQPQHF.

This chain uses TRBV15 with TRBJ2-7; 9 bases align to TRBD1. CDR1 is LNHNV and CDR2 is YYDKDF in the germline V gene (reference sequence). The CDR3 is 13 residues long. The junction had 6 bases not matched to a gene; V was cut back by 5 bases and J by 7 bases. CDR3 residues: CATSSRDREEQYF. The CDR3 DNA reads as TGTGCCACCAGCTCCCGGGACAGGGAAGAGCAGTACTTC.

Points on this clonotype: Here the CDR3 omits its conserved ending phenylalanine or tryptophan, so a read error is the likely source. The chain links TRBV19 to TRBJ2-5; 8 nucleotides align to TRBD1. The CDR3 covers 13 residues. Germline values: CDR1 LNHDA, CDR2 SQIVND (reference sequence). This chain's CDR3 is CASSTGGQETQYL. Written as DNA, the CDR3 is TGTGCTAGTAGTACAGGGGGTCAAGAGACCCAGTACTTA.

This chain joins TRBV20-1 and TRBJ2-7, with a possible D match to TRBD2 (6 bases). CDR1 DFQATT and CDR2 SNEGSKA come from the germline V gene (reference sequence). CDR3 size: 13 residues. CDR3 DNA: TGCATACTTAGTGGGAGACTAGCCTACGAGCAGTACTTC. Translating gives CILSGRLAYEQYF.

With respect to this clonotype: At one end, the junction sequence differs from germline, possibly due to a read error. The rearrangement links TRBV14 to TRBJ2-7; 7 nucleotides agree with TRBD2. This CDR3 is built from 14 residues. Germline values: CDR1 SGHDN, CDR2 FVKESK. CDR3 in DNA: TGTGCCAGCAGCCAAGGGCTAGCGGTCGGGGAGCTGTACTTC. Translating gives CASSQGLAVGELYF.

V is TRBV29-1 and J is TRBJ1-2; D gene uncertain. There are 13 residues in the CDR3. Trimming pared 7 bases from V and 1 base from J, leaving 13 bases between. Per the germline V gene, CDR1 is SQVTM and CDR2 is ANQGSEA. This chain's CDR3 is CSAGSGINYGYTF. DNA of the CDR3: TGCAGCGCCGGATCGGGGATTAACTATGGCTACACCTTC.